This is a list of T cell receptor beta chains from one sample in a study of T cells in Graves' hyperthyroidism and ophthalmopathy. TCRdb analysed the multiplex PCR reads with MiXCR anew, one entry per CDR3 protein. The repertoire consists of around 300,000 distinct CDR3 sequences, with 13% to 15% occurring once and the leading ten covering over 30%. Specimen: blood. These receptors were taken from a woman in her 50s with Graves' hyperthyroidism that later progressed to Graves' ophthalmopathy. Each CDR3 is given without its conserved first and last residue. Each record gives: clone size, V gene, CDR3 protein. Size is stated for part of the rows, as once, few or many counts, or as a class when the clone is expanded.

>many|TRBV10-3
AISEPGLVSDEQF
>few|TRBV5-6
ASSPGPFGELF
>NA|TRBV19
ASSIDPDRSYEQY
>many|TRBV2
ASGGSPGANVLT
>many|TRBV11-2
ASGPGRVEGEQY
>NA|TRBV9
ARRTYCLGNEKLF
>few|TRBV4-2
ASSQGSSRWTSGKGTQY
>many|TRBV28
ASASGVFRTGELF
>many|TRBV20-1
SARPQSSYEQY
>NA|TRBV5-1
ASSFNAGGTPGEKLF
>few|TRBV29-1
SVEDRAEAF
>many|TRBV28
ASSLRTSLNLYEQY
>NA|TRBV5-6
ASSSLLAGGVMVNEQF
>many|TRBV2
ASSGWGGSRETQY
>NA|TRBV28
ASSTIYSAYEQY
>many|TRBV30
AWSVWGNTDTQY
>many|TRBV7-9
ASSYPGPKGDTQY
>NA|TRBV9
ASSADGGNSPLH
>many|TRBV18
ASSPYTDTQY
>many|TRBV2
ASSPSGTDTQY
>few|TRBV20-1
SASTSGISNEQF
>many|TRBV25-1
ASSEAAAQDTQY
>many|TRBV6-1
ASSYSGRSYT
>NA|TRBV20-1
SATSGRGETQY
>once|TRBV5-1
ASGRQGASYEQY
>many|TRBV28
ASTPRLQGGLF
>many|TRBV6-1
ASSQRQGRDNEKLF
>many|TRBV28
ASSLREGETQY
>many|TRBV9
ASSVGTREETQY
>many|TRBV11-2
ASSRLGVSYEQY
>few|TRBV10-3
AISESSRNTEAF
>many|TRBV7-7
ASSLGLAANEQF
>NA|TRBV28
ASSFPGQNLLVAGGPAGANVLT
>many|TRBV30
ASHGRGGEKLF